The text below deals with one T cell receptor beta chain. This sample was taken from a study of T cell changes during pregnancy in multiple sclerosis. The assay was immunoSEQ multiplex PCR, and TCRdb's table has in-frame clones only and misses some. The sample has around 69,000 clones; around 90% are singletons. V was trimmed by 1 base and J by 4 bases, leaving 20 bases between them. The CDR3 has 18 amino acids. Germline CDR1 SGHDN, CDR2 FVKESK. Sequencing used peripheral blood, obtained in the second trimester of pregnancy. This receptor was identified in a female donor in good health, enrolled as a control in a pregnancy study. The rearrangement links TRBV14 to TRBJ2-1; D is perhaps TRBD2 (6 bases). CDR3 sequence: CASSQGTFTTRTYNEQFF. The CDR3 DNA is TGTGCCAGCAGCCAAGGGACCTTTACGACTAGAACTTACAATGAGCAGTTCTTC.